The 30 T cell receptor beta chains presented below share a single source sample, sequenced in a study of lung T cells in sarcoidosis with Löfgren's syndrome. MiXCR was run by TCRdb on the reads, yielding one entry per CDR3 protein. The table shows 15,000 to 25,000 distinct CDR3 sequences, with roughly 21% occurring only once. The sequenced sample was CD4+ T cells from bronchoalveolar lavage. Receptors were obtained from a human donor with sarcoidosis (Löfgren's syndrome or another form), or a control subject (not recorded which).

This clonotype has just a few counts. The rearrangement links TRBV7-9 to TRBJ1-5; no clear D gene. The CDR3 runs 13 residues. Trimming cost V 2 bases and J 3 bases, with 5 bases left between them. Germline V CDR1 and CDR2: SEHNR, FQNEAQ (reference sequence). CDR3 nucleotide sequence: TGTGCCAGCAGCTTAACAGTCAATCAGCCCCAGCATTTT. It specifies CASSLTVNQPQHF.

This chain uses TRBV12-3 or TRBV12-4 with TRBJ2-4, with D perhaps being TRBD1 or TRBD2 (6 bases each). This CDR3 spans 16 amino acids. With 4 bases removed from V and 0 bases from J, the gap between germline ends came to 13 bases. CDR3 sequence (DNA): TGTGCCAGCAGTTCCCCAGGGGAGGTAGCCAAAAACATTCAGTACTTC. The encoded protein is CASSSPGEVAKNIQYF.

This clonotype has a count of ten or more. This sequence joins TRBV20-1 and TRBJ2-1; TRBD2 matches at 9 bases. This CDR3 has 12 amino acids. Germline-derived CDR1 and CDR2 are DFQATT and SNEGSKA (reference sequence). J lost 10 bases, V lost 7 bases, and 8 bases had no gene match. The CDR3 region is CSGAGGFQEQFF. CDR3 nucleotides: TGCAGTGGAGCGGGGGGATTTCAGGAGCAGTTCTTC.

At least ten counts were recorded for this clonotype. V usage is TRBV6-1 and J usage is TRBJ2-1; D is ambiguous. Between the trimmed V and J ends, which lost 8 bases and 4 bases, there was a span of 6 bases. The CDR3 runs to 11 residues. CDR1 and CDR2 from the germline V gene are MNHNS and SASEGT. The CDR3 reads CASLGYNEQFF. The CDR3 region has the DNA TGTGCCAGCCTAGGATACAATGAGCAGTTCTTC.

This clonotype came up many times. The chain carries TRBV20-1 and TRBJ2-5, with 8 positions matching TRBD1. CDR3 length equals 14 residues. V gave up 1 base and J gave up 2 bases; unmatched junction bases: 3. Germline V CDR1 and CDR2: DFQATT, SNEGSKA (reference sequence). The CDR3 spells CSARVDREQETQYF. For the CDR3, the DNA is TGCAGTGCTAGAGTGGACAGGGAACAAGAGACCCAGTACTTC.

Comment on this clonotype: The junction shows a germline mismatch at one end, possibly a read error. The J gene is TRBJ2-6, the V gene TRBV7-9; tentative D call: TRBD1 (5 bases). Per the germline V gene, CDR1 is SEHNR and CDR2 is FQNEAQ (reference sequence). The CDR3 runs 16 residues. CDR3 protein: CASSLDLRPGADVLTF. The CDR3, as DNA: TGTGCCAGCAGCTTAGATTTGCGCCCTGGGGCCGACGTCCTGACTTTC.

This clonotype was seen more than once but under ten times. V and J are TRBV19 and TRBJ2-2; TRBD2 agrees at 10 bases. The V segment lost 5 bases and the J segment 4 bases; nucleotides outside the gene matches: 16. The CDR3 totals 19 residues. Germline assignment: CDR1 LNHDA and CDR2 SQIVND (reference sequence). The CDR3 is CASSARPGLAGVTTGELFF. The CDR3 nucleotides read TGTGCCAGTAGTGCTAGGCCTGGCCTAGCGGGAGTTACCACCGGGGAGCTGTTTTTT.

This clonotype was counted many times. The chain recombines TRBV4-3 with TRBJ1-6; D might be TRBD1 (6 bases). The germline gives CDR1 LGHNA, CDR2 YSLEER. The CDR3 sequence is 15 residues long. V was clipped by 5 bases and J by 2 bases, with 10 bases between them. CDR3: CASSAQGTYNSPLHF. The CDR3, as DNA: TGCGCCAGCAGCGCTCAGGGGACCTATAATTCACCCCTCCACTTT.

On this clonotype itself: With a much larger clone just one base away, this may be a read error. The V gene is TRBV20-1, the J gene TRBJ1-4; no firm D call. Germline assignment: CDR1 DFQATT and CDR2 SNEGSKA (reference sequence). The CDR3 length is 13 residues. This CDR3 reads CSPSGSRGEELFF. For the CDR3, the DNA is TGCAGTCCATCGGGGAGCCGGGGTGAAGAACTGTTTTTT.

A single count supports this clonotype. The CDR3 here is CASTIIQDEKLFF. The CDR3 nucleotides read TGTGCCAGTACTATCATCCAGGATGAAAAACTGTTTTTT. V and J are TRBV19 and TRBJ1-4, with D unclear. Germline V gives CDR1 LNHDA, CDR2 SQIVND (reference sequence). This CDR3 has 13 residues. Trimming pared 7 bases from V and 6 bases from J, leaving 12 bases between.

This clonotype was counted between two and nine times. V and J are TRBV20-1 and TRBJ2-1; 7 bases align to TRBD1. CDR1 DFQATT and CDR2 SNEGSKA come from the germline V gene (reference sequence). This CDR3 comprises 16 residues. V gave up 6 bases and J gave up 4 bases; unmatched junction bases: 15. CDR3 DNA: TGCAGTGCCCCCTTGACAGGGAGTAAAAGATACAATGAGCAGTTCTTC. Amino acid sequence: CSAPLTGSKRYNEQFF.

The chain has TRBV30 and TRBJ1-1; D is unresolved. Looked up from germline, CDR1 is GTSNPN and CDR2 is SVGIG (reference sequence). This CDR3 contains 13 residues. With 3 bases removed from V and 3 bases from J, the gap between germline ends came to 11 bases. CDR3 DNA: TGTGCCTGGAGCCCTAGGGAAGACACTGAAGCTTTCTTT. Protein product: CAWSPREDTEAFF.

This clonotype was counted many times. The J gene is TRBJ1-1, the V gene TRBV20-1; no clear D. The CDR3 has 11 residues. Looked up from germline, CDR1 is DFQATT and CDR2 is SNEGSKA (reference sequence). Trimming left V 3 bases short and J 0 bases short, with 2 bases between. The CDR3 sequence: CSASMNTEAFF. CDR3 nucleotides: TGCAGTGCTAGCATGAACACTGAAGCTTTCTTT.

This clonotype was recorded many times. The rearrangement joins TRBV6-2 or TRBV6-3 to TRBJ2-7, with D uncertain. The CDR3 has 12 amino acids. Deletions cut 8 bases from V and 0 bases from J, with 8 bases between. Germline values: CDR1 MNHEY, CDR2 SVGEGT. CDR3 residues: CASRADSYEQYF. The CDR3 region has the DNA TGTGCCAGCCGGGCAGACTCCTACGAGCAGTACTTC.

This clonotype was counted once. Given a much more abundant clone one base away, this may be a read error. V usage is TRBV18 and J usage is TRBJ1-1; maybe TRBD1 (5 bases). The length of the CDR3 is 13 residues. Germline values: CDR1 KGHSH, CDR2 LQKENI. CDR3 sequence: CAGSPREGNQAFF. As DNA, the CDR3 is TGTGCCGGCTCTCCAAGGGAGGGGAACCAAGCTTTCTTT.

This clonotype is classed as medium-sized. In nucleotides, the CDR3 is TGTGCCAGCAGTTACCCTGGCGGGAGGGTTAGAGATACGCAGTATTTT. It specifies CASSYPGGRVRDTQYF. The V call is TRBV6-2 or TRBV6-3, the J call TRBJ2-3; 9 nucleotides align to TRBD2. Germline assignment: CDR1 MNHEY and CDR2 SVGEGT. Unmatched junction bases numbered 8, after V lost 2 bases and J lost 5 bases. This CDR3 is built from 16 residues.

This clonotype was counted many times. The gene calls are TRBV19 and TRBJ1-4; a weak D match, TRBD1 (5 bases). Germline V gene sequence: CDR1 LNHDA, CDR2 SQIVND (reference sequence). There are 14 residues in the CDR3. Deletions cut 7 bases from V and 0 bases from J, with 9 bases between. The CDR3 region is CASNQGTTNEKLFF. For the CDR3, the DNA is TGTGCCAGTAACCAGGGCACAACTAATGAAAAACTGTTTTTT. Supplemented by reference TRBV19 and TRBJ1-4, the full variable domain reads DGGITQSPKYLFRKEGQNVTLSCEQNLNHDAMYWYRQDPGQGLRLIYYSQIVNDFQKGDIAEGYSVSREKKESFPLTVTSAQKNPTAFYLCASNQGTTNEKLFFGSGTQLSVL.

The chain is built from TRBV29-1 and TRBJ1-1, with D hard to call. The germline V gene encodes CDR1 SQVTM and CDR2 ANQGSEA. Trimming shortened V by 7 bases and J by 0 bases, and 9 bases separated the two germline ends. This CDR3 contains 12 residues. The chain's CDR3 is CSGGSMNTEAFF. The CDR3 DNA sequence: TGCAGCGGCGGGAGCATGAACACTGAAGCTTTCTTT.

As concerns this clonotype: With a much larger clone just one base away, this may be a read error. The chain employs TRBV7-2 and TRBJ2-3; the D is unclear. CDR1 and CDR2 from the germline V gene are SGHTA and FQGNSA. This CDR3 region has 11 residues. The CDR3 DNA reads as TGTGCCAGCAGCTTAGTTGATACGCAGTGTTTT. Protein: CASSLVDTQCF.

This clonotype was seen repeatedly, ten times or more. V is TRBV12-3 or TRBV12-4 and J is TRBJ1-5; no clear D. The CDR3 spans 15 residues. V shed 1 base and J shed 3 bases, with 10 bases lying between them. CDR3 coding DNA: TGTGCCAGCAGTTTAGTGGGGAGGGCCAATCAGCCCCAGCATTTT. Translated: CASSLVGRANQPQHF.

On this clonotype itself: A much larger clone sits a single nucleotide away, making a read error possible. This CDR3 fails to terminate in the conserved phenylalanine or tryptophan, so it likely reflects a read error. The chain combines TRBV7-6 with TRBJ1-4, with D unclear. The germline CDR1 and CDR2 sequences are SGHVS and FNYEAQ. The CDR3 contains 14 residues. The V gene lost 6 bases and the J gene lost 2 bases, with 10 bases spanning the gap. In DNA, the CDR3 is TGTGCCAGCAGTTACACCGACACTAATGAAAAACTGTTTTCT. Its translation: CASSYTDTNEKLFS.

The rearrangement joins TRBV18 to TRBJ2-3; perhaps D is TRBD1 or TRBD2 (5 bases each). Trimming shortened V by 1 base and J by 3 bases, and 11 bases separated the two germline ends. Per the germline V gene, CDR1 is KGHSH and CDR2 is LQKENI. There are 15 residues in the CDR3. CDR3 region: CASSPLPGPTDTQYF. The CDR3 DNA sequence: TGTGCCAGCTCACCACTCCCGGGGCCAACAGATACGCAGTATTTT.

The rearrangement joins TRBV9 to TRBJ1-2, with D hard to call. Germline V gene lookup returns CDR1 SGDLS and CDR2 YYNGEE. This CDR3 has 15 amino acids. V lost 5 bases and J lost 5, with 19 bases in between. The CDR3 nucleotides are TGTGCCAGCAGTAGTCTAAGCCACGGGATATATGGCTACACCTTC. Translating it yields CASSSLSHGIYGYTF.

In its sample, this clonotype ranks as medium-sized. CDR3 DNA: TGTGCCAGCAGCTTAGTAACAGGGCACACTGAAGCTTTCTTT. This sequence encodes CASSLVTGHTEAFF. The J gene is TRBJ1-1, the V gene TRBV7-2; a possible D gene is TRBD1 (6 bases). V lost 1 base to trimming and J lost 3 bases, with 9 bases between them. CDR1 SGHTA and CDR2 FQGNSA come from the germline V gene. The CDR3 is made up of 14 amino acids.

This clonotype was detected a few times. The CDR3: CASSQGSTAWGYTF. DNA for the CDR3: TGCGCCAGCAGCCAAGGGTCAACAGCTTGGGGCTACACCTTC. This sequence joins TRBV4-3 and TRBJ1-2; D is unresolved. The germline V and J ends were trimmed by 1 base and 8 bases, with 14 bases remaining between them. The CDR3 spans 14 residues. Germline CDR1 reads LGHNA; CDR2 reads YSLEER.

The CDR3: CAWSRLHLQPQHF. CDR3 coding DNA: TGTGCCTGGTCCCGATTACACCTTCAGCCCCAGCATTTT. This chain uses TRBV30 with TRBJ1-5; no firm D call. Germline CDR1 reads GTSNPN; CDR2 reads SVGIG (reference sequence). The length of the CDR3 is 13 residues. V lost 5 bases, J lost 6 bases, and 14 bases lay in between.

J is TRBJ1-1 and V is TRBV29-1; D remains unclear. V dropped 7 bases and J dropped 0 bases, with 9 bases sitting between them. The CDR3 is 12 residues long. The germline CDR1 and CDR2 sequences are SQVTM and ANQGSEA. The CDR3 region is CSGGTLNTEAFF. As DNA, the CDR3 is TGCAGCGGCGGCACGTTGAACACTGAAGCTTTCTTT.

This clonotype is judged medium-sized. The chain combines TRBV6-2 or TRBV6-3 with TRBJ2-2; D call uncertain. The CDR3 is made up of 13 amino acids. The V gene lost 6 bases and the J gene lost 3 bases, with 8 bases spanning the gap. Germline V gene lookup returns CDR1 MNHEY and CDR2 SVGEGT. The CDR3 loop is CASRKPYTGELFF. CDR3 DNA: TGTGCCAGCAGAAAGCCCTACACCGGGGAGCTGTTTTTT.

The chain recombines TRBV9 with TRBJ2-5; 9 nucleotides line up with TRBD1. The CDR3 is 15 amino acids. Germline CDR1 SGDLS, CDR2 YYNGEE. J lost 4 bases, V lost 4 bases, and 8 bases had no gene match. CDR3 loop: CASSSSRTGVETQYF. CDR3 sequence (DNA): TGTGCCAGCAGCTCTTCCCGGACAGGGGTAGAGACCCAGTACTTC.

With regard to this clonotype: A read error is possible here, since a much larger clone lies one base away. The CDR3: CASSRRRTGRNTGELFF. The CDR3 bases are TGTGCCAGCAGCCGTAGAAGGACAGGGCGGAACACCGGGGAGCTGTTTTTT. The rearrangement joins TRBV7-8 to TRBJ2-2, with 8 bases identical to TRBD1. Per germline, CDR1 SGHVS and CDR2 FQNEAQ. V shed 5 bases and J 1 base; nucleotides not matched to a gene: 9. This CDR3 spans 17 amino acids. Full variable domain (remainder filled in from reference TRBV7-8 and TRBJ2-2): GAGVSQSPRYKVAKRGQDVALRCDPISGHVSLFWYQQALGQGPEFLTYFQNEAQLDKSGLPSDRFFAERPEGSVSTLKIQRTQQEDSAVYLCASSRRRTGRNTGELFFGEGSRLTVL.